This is a list of T cell receptor beta chains from one sample in a study of cytomegalovirus exposure and HLA in healthy donors. Clones were read by immunoSEQ multiplex PCR, and TCRdb kept only the in-frame ones, dropping some. The repertoire includes fewer than 250,000 clones, roughly 89% of them detected once, and 2.5% to 3% sits in the top ten. The sequenced material came from PBMCs. The receptor source for this set is a man younger than 30 in good health and CMV-seronegative. Each CDR3 is given without its conserved first and last residue.

>TRBV5-4
ASRPATGGQHSPLH
>TRBV5-7
ASSYETGGHGNTIY
>TRBV28
ASITGGQETQY
>TRBV15
ATSREAANTEAF
>TRBV4-1
ASSVDRALDNTEAF
>TRBV2
ASSRGGENEKLF
>TRBV29-1
SVRDSGTEAF
>TRBV9
ASSVATGTGSYEKLF
>TRBV28
ASPGVTNTEAF
>TRBV7-2
ASSVLAGGSTGELF
>TRBV2
ASNLAGSTGELF
>TRBV6-1
ASSGGRNQPQH
>TRBV5-1
ASSRGGEAYNSPLH
>TRBV2
ASSTSAGGPNYNEQF
>TRBV18
ASSSYGGAPDTQY
>TRBV5-1
ASSWGAGGQETQY
>TRBV9
ASSPGSEQY
>TRBV19
ASSGLRPAEGDEQF
>TRBV19
ASRNREGADQPQH
>TRBV19
ASSKRLPSTDTQY
>TRBV4-3
ASSQAREGANEKLF
>TRBV4-3
ASSQVGGTYNEQF
>TRBV30
AWCAGGRHTDTQY
>TRBV28
ASGPSGSTGELF
>TRBV9
ASSVTGVGGTDTQY
>TRBV6-1
ASSEPTSVAANEQF
>TRBV4-3
ASSQDPTNLGTGPGEQY
>TRBV19
ASTRDYASEQF
>TRBV5-5
ASDRDSQETQY
>TRBV6-5
ASSYRQGSYGYT
>TRBV10-3
AIRGTGRLYTGELF
>TRBV6-5
ASSVTGVTYNEQF
>TRBV10-2
ASSGGWNQPQH
>TRBV6-7
ASSFRLVNIQY
>TRBV10-1
ASSRDRLTGELF
>TRBV7-6
ASSLARGYEQY